The rows below give T cell receptor beta chains drawn from one sample of a study of blood T cells in healthy people across ages. Via MiXCR, TCRdb re-called the 5' RACE reads, giving one row per CDR3 protein. The sample includes some 1.5 million distinct CDR3 sequences, 25% to 30% of them seen just once. Sequencing used blood. The receptors originated from a woman between 25 and 40 years old in good health. The CDR3 runs from the conserved cysteine through the conserved F or W. Some rows have no size entry. The others give once, few or many, or a class for an expanded clone.

V gene,J gene,clone size,CDR3 protein
TRBV5-6,TRBJ2-4,once,CASSLSLQGFNEQYF
TRBV24-1,TRBJ2-1,few,CATEGTGTNEQFF
TRBV18,TRBJ2-7,-,CASSSSGTSCEQYF
TRBV6-6,TRBJ2-7,few,CASRPGRDGYEQYF
TRBV20-1,TRBJ2-7,-,CSARDRRDPYEQYF
TRBV6-5,TRBJ1-2,-,CAGSYDLSDGGYTF
TRBV12-3/TRBV12-4,TRBJ2-2,-,CASSLRDTNTGELFF
TRBV20-1,TRBJ2-1,-,CSAARSGGANEQFF
TRBV4-1,TRBJ2-5,few,CASSLGGPAETQYF
TRBV29-1,TRBJ2-5,many,CSVAEETQYF
TRBV5-1,TRBJ2-1,many,CASGVRSSGSVEQFF
TRBV11-2,TRBJ2-1,few,CASSLDPTSGRYNEQFF
TRBV5-1,TRBJ1-4,few,CASSLGSTGGEKLFF
TRBV7-2,TRBJ2-4,few,CASSLGGVVGNIQYF
TRBV12-3/TRBV12-4,TRBJ2-1,few,CASRAGLGSFEQFF
TRBV20-1,TRBJ2-3,once,CSAGDPKASGSPLPTDTQYF
TRBV5-1,TRBJ2-1,few,CASSSAGGGGGEQFF
TRBV29-1,TRBJ1-6,many,CSVGGDSPLHF
TRBV12-3/TRBV12-4,TRBJ1-2,-,CASSPRSPSNYGYTF
TRBV12-5,TRBJ2-3,few,CASGPGEGSDAQYF
TRBV12-5,TRBJ1-2,-,CASGLTAREGDGYTF
TRBV30,TRBJ2-7,-,CAWTETYEQYF
TRBV7-3,-,-,CASSLDSGGYNEQYF
TRBV14,TRBJ1-2,-,CAGSQALEDYGYTF
TRBV20-1,TRBJ2-5,-,CSALSTSGGKETQYF
TRBV20-1,TRBJ2-5,-,CSARVRGQHNEQYF
TRBV7-6,TRBJ2-1,-,CASSLTGRGSDEQFF
TRBV7-2,TRBJ2-7,-,CASSSRVGYSYEQYF
TRBV15,TRBJ2-6,many,CATSSLEAGANVLTF
TRBV10-3,TRBJ2-3,many,CAISRLAGVTDTQYF
TRBV12-3/TRBV12-4,TRBJ2-1,few,CASRSDRDNEQFF
TRBV29-1,TRBJ2-3,many,CSVERKSGADTQYF
TRBV20-1,TRBJ1-2,few,CSASTGRASYTF
TRBV7-6,TRBJ1-1,-,CASSLTGLTTEAFF
TRBV10-3,TRBJ2-7,few,CAIADRDTAYEQYF
TRBV6-2/TRBV6-3,TRBJ1-2,few,CASSYPLNYGYTF
TRBV7-8,TRBJ2-4,-,CASRGPSKNVQYF
TRBV7-6,TRBJ2-5,few,CASSLVGRLDLGETQYF
TRBV29-1,TRBJ1-1,-,CSLAGLPSGRTEAFF
TRBV20-1,TRBJ1-4,few,CSALSRDGSEKLFF
TRBV27,TRBJ1-5,-,CASSPTGIASNSNQPQHF
TRBV6-2/TRBV6-3,TRBJ2-3,few,CASSGGSGDTDTQYF